This TCR beta chain is drawn from a study of T cells expressing NK-cell markers. Across the study: Each TCR beta repertoire originated in sorted T cells that were CD3+CD56+NKG2C+, CD3+CD56+NKG2C- or CD3+CD56-NKG2C+. The authors sequenced eight donors, of whom seven were HCMV-seropositive and one was seronegative.

Findings and caveats of the study: Of the CD8+ T cells in 5 to 7 donors, about 1.0-7.5% belonged to dominant NKG2C+ clonotypes.

As the method of synthesis, 5'RACE template switching with UMIs yielded TCR beta cDNA. From its re-call of the 5' RACE reads, TCRdb lists each CDR3 protein once, without DNA. The table lists 300,000 to 450,000 distinct CDR3 sequences. Worth noting for this clonotype: As yet, its antigen is unknown.

This CDR3 contains 12 residues. The chain employs TRBV12-3 or TRBV12-4 and TRBJ1-4. The receptor comes from a man aged 18 to 70 in good health. The specimen sequenced was blood T cells: a sorted CD56 or NKG2C T cell subset, CD4+ or CD8+ T cells, or bulk PBMC T cells (not recorded which). CDR3 in amino acids: CASSPRGEKLFF.